In this sample, the clone carrying this TCR beta chain turned up a few times. Generated by immunoSEQ multiplex PCR, the TCRdb table keeps only in-frame clones and is missing some. The sample yields about 150,000 clones, 84% seen once. The CDR3 has 15 residues. With V trimmed by 4 bases and J by 0 bases, 8 bases remained unmatched. Germline V gene sequence: CDR1 SQVTM, CDR2 ANQGSEA. The data were obtained in a study of blood T cell repertoires in COVID-19. Overall study: There were acute and convalescent COVID-19 samples, and they came from the United States, Italy and Spain. From T cells, B-cell-depleted T cells, or PBMCs came the material, which was cDNA or gDNA.

The receptor comes from a man younger than 35 with active or convalescent COVID-19. Sequenced material: peripheral blood. The chain is built from TRBV29-1 and TRBJ2-7, with TRBD1 matching over 8 bases. The CDR3 DNA sequence: TGCAGCGTTGGGACAGGGTATTCCTCCTCCTACGAGCAGTACTTC. The encoded protein is CSVGTGYSSSYEQYF.